The entry that follows covers one TCR beta chain sequence. The antigen remains unidentified. Other nucleotide sequences in the sample specify the same CDR3. 13 Jbeta primers and 60 Vbeta primers were used for the PCR. Profiled with immunoSEQ multiplex PCR; TCRdb holds only in-frame clones, not every one. The sample holds roughly 110,000 clones, 81% seen once. The data are from a study of cytomegalovirus exposure and HLA in healthy donors. The study's findings and limits: Reports state that TCR beta sequences accurately predicted most subjects' HLA-A and HLA-B alleles. A few V segments could not be told apart, such as TRBV6-2 and TRBV6-3, and were left out. A few CMV-associated chains proved CMV antigen-specific in vitro.

The donors were healthy bone marrow donors. Germline V gene sequence: CDR1 SNHLY, CDR2 FYNNEI. This CDR3 has 11 amino acids. V was shortened by 5 bases and J by 2 bases, with 4 bases between the two germline ends. The V gene is TRBV2, the J gene TRBJ2-7; D is ambiguous. Sequencing input: PBMCs. This clonotype originated in a man aged 25 to 45 in good health and CMV-seronegative. CDR3 protein: CASSFTYEQYF. In DNA form, the CDR3 reads TGTGCCAGCAGTTTTACCTACGAGCAGTACTTC.